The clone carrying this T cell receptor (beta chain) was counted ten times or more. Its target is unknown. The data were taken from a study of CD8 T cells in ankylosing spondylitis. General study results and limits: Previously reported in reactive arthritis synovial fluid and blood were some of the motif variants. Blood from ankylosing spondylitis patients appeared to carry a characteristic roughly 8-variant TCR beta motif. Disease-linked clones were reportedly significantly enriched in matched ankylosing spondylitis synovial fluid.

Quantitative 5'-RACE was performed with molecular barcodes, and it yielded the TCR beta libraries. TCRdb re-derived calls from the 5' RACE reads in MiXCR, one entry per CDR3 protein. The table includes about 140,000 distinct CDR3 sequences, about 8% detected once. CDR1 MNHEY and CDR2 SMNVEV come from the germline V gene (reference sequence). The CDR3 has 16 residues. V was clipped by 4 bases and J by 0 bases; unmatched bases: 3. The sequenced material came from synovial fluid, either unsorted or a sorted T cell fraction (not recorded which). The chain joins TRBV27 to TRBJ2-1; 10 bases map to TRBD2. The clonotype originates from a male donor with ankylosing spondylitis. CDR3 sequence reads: CASSSQRGGSYNEQFF. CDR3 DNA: TGTGCCAGCAGTTCCCAGCGGGGGGGCTCCTACAATGAGCAGTTCTTC.